The 28 T cell receptor beta chains listed next were all sequenced from one sample in a study of glioma-infiltrating T cells. TCR alpha and beta CDR3 regions were amplified from RNA using iRepertoire nested multiplex PCR. Using its own MiXCR run on the multiplex PCR reads, TCRdb lists one record per CDR3 protein. In the table there are more than 20,000 distinct CDR3 sequences, 20% to 25% of which are singletons. Sequencing input: glioma tissue, nonneoplastic brain tissue, or PBMCs (not recorded which). The receptor set was obtained from a human donor with low-grade glioma or glioblastoma, undergoing nonglioma brain surgery, or in good health (not recorded which).

This clonotype has at least ten counts. The chain links TRBV7-3 to TRBJ2-7; the D is unclear. V was clipped by 2 bases and J by 0 bases, with 8 bases between them. This CDR3 has 14 amino acids. CDR1 and CDR2 (germline): SGHTA, FQGTGA. For the CDR3, the DNA is TGTGCCAGCAGCTTACGTCCCAGCTCCTACGAGCAGTACTTC. This gives the protein CASSLRPSSYEQYF.

In this sample, this clonotype turned up many times. The V and J genes are TRBV28 and TRBJ2-1, with TRBD2 identical over 13 bases. CDR3 length: 15 amino acids. Germline V gene data show CDR1 as MDHEN and CDR2 as SYDVKM. The V segment lost 4 bases and the J segment 7 bases; nucleotides outside the gene matches: 4. The CDR3 bases are TGTGCCAGCAGTTCGCCGGGACTAGCGGGAAATGAGCAGTTCTTC. It yields the protein CASSSPGLAGNEQFF.

This clonotype has at least ten counts. The rearrangement uses TRBV29-1 and TRBJ2-3, with a possible D match to TRBD1 (5 bases). The CDR3 is made up of 13 amino acids. V lost 8 bases and J 0 bases, leaving 12 bases between the germline ends. Germline V gene data show CDR1 as SQVTM and CDR2 as ANQGSEA. CDR3 nucleotides: TGCAGCTTCGGGTACAGGAGCACAGATACGCAGTATTTT. Encoded protein: CSFGYRSTDTQYF.

This clonotype was counted between two and nine times. The chain couples TRBV6-1 to TRBJ2-5; TRBD1 is a possible D gene (6 bases). This CDR3 is built from 14 residues. Trimming cost V 6 bases and J 3 bases, with 14 bases left between them. Germline loops: CDR1 MNHNS, CDR2 SASEGT. This CDR3 is CASSLTGIKETQYF. Written as DNA, the CDR3 is TGTGCCAGCAGCCTCACAGGGATTAAAGAGACCCAGTACTTC.

This clonotype was found many times. The chain uses TRBV20-1 and TRBJ2-1; D not resolved. This CDR3 spans 15 amino acids. Germline CDR1 is DFQATT and CDR2 is SNEGSKA (reference sequence). V shed 0 bases and J shed 5 bases, with 14 bases lying between them. As DNA, the CDR3 is TGCAGTGCTAGAGATTATCAAAGACCTGACAATGAGCAGTTCTTC. It encodes CSARDYQRPDNEQFF.

This chain joins TRBV4-2 and TRBJ2-7; D ambiguous. V was shortened by 3 bases and J by 1 base, with 7 bases between the two germline ends. The CDR3 has 13 amino acids. Per germline, CDR1 LGHNA and CDR2 YNFKEQ. CDR3 sequence: CASSHSTSYEQYF. CDR3 DNA: TGTGCCAGCAGCCATAGTACTTCCTACGAGCAGTACTTC.

Remarks on this clonotype: Being one base from a much bigger clone, this may be a read error. The chain carries TRBV15 and TRBJ1-5; D call uncertain. The germline gives CDR1 LNHNV, CDR2 YYDKDF (reference sequence). V was clipped by 3 bases and J by 3 bases, with 15 bases between them. This CDR3 has 16 amino acids. The CDR3 coding sequence is TGTGCCACCAGCAGCCCCTCCCGCGGTTTCAATCAGCCCCAGCATTTT. It encodes CATSSPSRGFNQPQHF. Using reference TRBV15 and TRBJ1-5 for the parts outside the CDR3, the full variable domain is DAMVIQNPRYQVTQFGKPVTLSCSQTLNHNVMYWYQQKSSQAPKLLFHYYDKDFNNEADTPDNFQSRRPNTSFCFLDIRSPGLGDTAMYLCATSSPSRGFNQPQHFGDGTRLSIL.

This clonotype occurred many times. The chain joins TRBV24-1 to TRBJ1-5, with 8 bases aligning to TRBD1. The CDR3 is 15 residues long. Germline CDR1 KGHDR, CDR2 SFDVKD. J was trimmed by 6 bases and V by 3 bases; bases with no gene match: 6. The CDR3 region has the DNA TGTGCCACCAGTGATGGACAGGGCGGTAGTCAGCCCCAGCATTTT. Protein product: CATSDGQGGSQPQHF.

V usage is TRBV29-1 and J usage is TRBJ1-1, with TRBD1 as a possible D gene (5 bases). From germline, CDR1 is SQVTM and CDR2 ANQGSEA. V was cut by 2 bases and J by 2 bases, with 9 bases left in between. This CDR3 comprises 13 residues. CDR3 nucleotide sequence: TGCAGCGTTGAAACGGGGCGTAACACTGAAGCTTTCTTT. Its protein product is CSVETGRNTEAFF.

This clonotype was observed many times. The chain carries TRBV27 and TRBJ2-2; possibly TRBD2 for D (6 bases). V was shortened by 6 bases and J by 0 bases, with 11 bases between the two germline ends. The CDR3 runs 15 residues. The germline V gene encodes CDR1 MNHEY and CDR2 SMNVEV (reference sequence). CDR3 sequence reads: CASRVRTTNTGELFF. CDR3 coding DNA: TGTGCCAGCAGAGTTCGGACTACGAACACCGGGGAGCTGTTTTTT.

CDR3 in amino acids: CASSQEVAGGWNEQFF. For the CDR3, the DNA is TGTGCCAGCAGCCAAGAAGTAGCGGGGGGTTGGAATGAGCAGTTCTTC. This chain joins TRBV4-2 and TRBJ2-1; 10 bases are shared with TRBD2. Germline CDR1 reads LGHNA; CDR2 reads YNFKEQ. V lost 0 bases to trimming and J lost 7 bases; unmatched junction nucleotides: 6. CDR3 length: 16 amino acids.

As concerns this clonotype: One end of the junction is discordant with germline, which a read error may explain. This chain uses TRBV7-3 with TRBJ1-4, with TRBD1 as a possible D gene (6 bases). From germline, CDR1 is SGHTA and CDR2 FQGTGA. CDR3 length: 16 amino acids. The CDR3 loop is CASSFSGAVTNEKLFF. CDR3 bases: TGCGCCAGCAGCTTTTCAGGGGCTGTTACTAATGAAAAACTGTTTTTT.

This clonotype was observed a few times. The chain links TRBV7-2 to TRBJ2-5; perhaps D is TRBD1 or TRBD2 (6 bases each). Trimming stripped 5 bases from V and 5 bases from J, with 21 bases between. The CDR3 is 16 residues long. Germline V lookup: CDR1 SGHTA, CDR2 FQGNSA. The CDR3 sequence is CASSPRGPSEGETQYF. The CDR3 nucleotides read TGTGCCAGCAGCCCCCGGGGGCCCTCGGAGGGGGAGACCCAGTACTTC.

In regard to this clonotype: Since a much larger clone is just one base distant, this may be a read error. The chain carries TRBV6-5 and TRBJ2-1; D might be TRBD1 (6 bases). Germline V lookup: CDR1 MNHEY, CDR2 SVGAGI. Trimming removed 4 bases from V and 6 bases from J, with 16 bases in between. This CDR3 is 15 amino acids long. The DNA of the CDR3 is TGTGCCAGCAGTTTACAGGGCAAGACCTGCAATGAGCAGTTCTTC. Translating it yields CASSLQGKTCNEQFF.

In its sample, this clonotype was seen many times. The rearrangement links TRBV20-1 to TRBJ1-2, with 8 bases aligning to TRBD1. Trimming cost V 6 bases and J 6 bases; bases outside gene matches: 9. Germline V CDR1 and CDR2: DFQATT, SNEGSKA (reference sequence). This CDR3 is 13 amino acids long. CDR3 in amino acids: CSAPDRARNGYTF. For the CDR3, the DNA is TGCAGTGCCCCGGACAGGGCTCGAAATGGCTACACCTTC.

This clonotype was counted at least ten times. With a much larger clone just one base away, this may be a read error. The chain carries TRBV20-1 and TRBJ2-3; tentatively, D is TRBD2 (5 bases). Germline CDR1 is DFQATT and CDR2 is SNEGSKA (reference sequence). The CDR3 spans 13 residues. The CDR3 protein is CSTRGPSPDTQYF. The CDR3 DNA reads as TGCAGTACTAGAGGGCCTTCGCCAGATACGCAGTATTTT.

This clonotype was detected ten times or more. The chain employs TRBV27 and TRBJ2-7, with TRBD1 as a possible D gene (6 bases). The CDR3 has 13 residues. Germline lookup yields CDR1 MNHEY and CDR2 SMNVEV (reference sequence). V lost 2 bases and J lost 2, with 7 bases in between. CDR3 sequence (DNA): TGTGCCAGCAGTTTAGGACAGACCTACGAGCAGTACTTC. This encodes CASSLGQTYEQYF.

This clonotype was observed at least ten times. This sequence joins TRBV7-9 and TRBJ2-1, with 9 bases matching TRBD2. Germline trimming cut 6 bases from V and 3 bases from J; bases unmatched to any gene: 12. This CDR3 spans 17 amino acids. Germline V gene data show CDR1 as SEHNR and CDR2 as FQNEAQ (reference sequence). This CDR3 is CASSSSGLAGSYNEQFF. The DNA for the CDR3 is TGTGCCAGCAGTTCCTCGGGGCTAGCGGGGAGCTACAATGAGCAGTTCTTC.

Turning to this clonotype: One end of the junction does not line up with germline, which may come from a read error. The chain has TRBV12-3 or TRBV12-4 and TRBJ1-2; D not resolved. The CDR3 consists of 13 residues. This CDR3 reads CASSSREDYGYAF. CDR3 DNA: TGTGCCAGCAGTTCTCGAGAGGACTATGGCTACGCCTTC.

This clonotype was recorded at least ten times. The chain combines TRBV25-1 with TRBJ2-7, with 12 bases fitting TRBD1. CDR3 length: 13 amino acids. V was pared by 8 bases and J by 7 bases, with 6 bases of the junction left unmatched. Looked up from germline, CDR1 is MGHDK and CDR2 is SYGVNS. In DNA, the CDR3 is TGTGCCAGCTCCGGGACAGGGGGCTGGGAGCAGTACTTC. Protein product: CASSGTGGWEQYF.

In this sample, this clonotype turned up many times. The chain has TRBV6-2 or TRBV6-3 and TRBJ2-7; D gene unclear. Trimming cost V 2 bases and J 5 bases, with 7 bases left between them. In germline, CDR1 is MNHEY, CDR2 SVGEGT. The CDR3 contains 12 residues. DNA of the CDR3: TGTGCCAGCAGTTACCCGGTGGACGAGCAGTACTTC. Amino acids: CASSYPVDEQYF.

This chain connects TRBV10-3 to TRBJ1-2; the D is unclear. Germline V gene sequence: CDR1 ENHRY, CDR2 SYGVKD. CDR3 length: 12 residues. V lost 5 bases to trimming and J lost 0 bases, with 4 bases between them. CDR3 bases: TGTGCCATCAGTACTTCTAACTATGGCTACACCTTC. It encodes CAISTSNYGYTF.

This sequence joins TRBV5-1 and TRBJ2-1; 7 nucleotides agree with TRBD2. CDR3 length equals 17 residues. Germline CDR1 and CDR2: SGHRS and YFSETQ. V shed 6 bases, J shed 4 bases, and the junction held 16 bases outside the gene matches. CDR3 sequence: CASTPSSTSRRYNEQFF. The CDR3 DNA reads as TGCGCCAGCACGCCCAGTTCGACTAGCCGTAGATACAATGAGCAGTTCTTC.

Turning to this clonotype: This may arise from a read error, as a much more abundant clone is one base away. This chain uses TRBV28 with TRBJ1-1; D is undetermined. Trimming left V 4 bases short and J 4 bases short, with 13 bases between. Germline-derived CDR1 and CDR2 are MDHEN and SYDVKM. The CDR3 covers 14 residues. The CDR3 region has the DNA TGTGCCAGCAGTTCCTGTGGGGTAGTCACTGAAGCTTTCTTT. This sequence encodes CASSSCGVVTEAFF.

The CDR3 bases are TGTGCCAGCACCCGGGGGGAGACAGGGGCCTACGAGCAGTACTTC. As protein: CASTRGETGAYEQYF. V usage is TRBV7-9 and J usage is TRBJ2-7, with D maybe TRBD1 (8 bases). V was pared by 7 bases and J by 2 bases, with 18 bases between. Germline CDR1 reads SEHNR; CDR2 reads FQNEAQ (reference sequence). The CDR3 extends over 15 amino acids.

This clonotype was recorded a few times. The genes are TRBV19 and TRBJ1-2; D ambiguous. Between the trimmed V and J ends, which lost 2 bases and 2 bases, there was a span of 6 bases. The germline V gene encodes CDR1 LNHDA and CDR2 SQIVND (reference sequence). This CDR3 contains 13 residues. Here the CDR3 reads CASSISRNYGYTF. As DNA, the CDR3 is TGTGCCAGTAGTATATCCAGGAACTATGGCTACACCTTC. Full variable domain (outside the CDR3, taken from reference TRBV19 and TRBJ1-2): DGGITQSPKYLFRKEGQNVTLSCEQNLNHDAMYWYRQDPGQGLRLIYYSQIVNDFQKGDIAEGYSVSREKKESFPLTVTSAQKNPTAFYLCASSISRNYGYTFGSGTRLTVV.

This clonotype is medium-sized. The chain uses TRBV6-1 and TRBJ2-5, with 10 bases matching TRBD2. The ends lost 7 bases at V and 3 bases at J; junction bases unmatched: 2. Germline V gene sequence: CDR1 MNHNS, CDR2 SASEGT. The CDR3 runs 13 residues. The CDR3 protein is CASNGLAEETQYF. The CDR3 DNA reads TGTGCCAGCAATGGACTAGCGGAAGAGACCCAGTACTTC.

The chain couples TRBV18 to TRBJ2-1; D is ambiguous. CDR1 is KGHSH and CDR2 is LQKENI in the germline V gene. The CDR3 spans 13 residues. V was pared by 8 bases and J by 5 bases, with 13 bases between. The CDR3 coding sequence is TGTGCCAGCCGGATTGGGTTGGACAATGAGCAGTTCTTC. Residues: CASRIGLDNEQFF.